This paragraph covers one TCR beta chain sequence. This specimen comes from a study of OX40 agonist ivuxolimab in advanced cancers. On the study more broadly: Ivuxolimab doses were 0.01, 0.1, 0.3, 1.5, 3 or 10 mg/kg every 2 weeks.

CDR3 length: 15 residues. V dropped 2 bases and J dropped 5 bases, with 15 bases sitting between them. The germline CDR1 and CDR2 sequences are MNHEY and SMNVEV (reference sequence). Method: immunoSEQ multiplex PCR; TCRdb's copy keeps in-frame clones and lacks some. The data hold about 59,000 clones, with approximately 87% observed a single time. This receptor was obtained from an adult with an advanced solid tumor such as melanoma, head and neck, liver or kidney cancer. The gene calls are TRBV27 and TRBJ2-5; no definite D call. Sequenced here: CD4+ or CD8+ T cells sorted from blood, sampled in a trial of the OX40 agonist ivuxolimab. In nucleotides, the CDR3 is TGTGCCAGCAGTTTAGGCAGGTCCGGCTGGGAGACCCAGTACTTC. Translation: CASSLGRSGWETQYF.